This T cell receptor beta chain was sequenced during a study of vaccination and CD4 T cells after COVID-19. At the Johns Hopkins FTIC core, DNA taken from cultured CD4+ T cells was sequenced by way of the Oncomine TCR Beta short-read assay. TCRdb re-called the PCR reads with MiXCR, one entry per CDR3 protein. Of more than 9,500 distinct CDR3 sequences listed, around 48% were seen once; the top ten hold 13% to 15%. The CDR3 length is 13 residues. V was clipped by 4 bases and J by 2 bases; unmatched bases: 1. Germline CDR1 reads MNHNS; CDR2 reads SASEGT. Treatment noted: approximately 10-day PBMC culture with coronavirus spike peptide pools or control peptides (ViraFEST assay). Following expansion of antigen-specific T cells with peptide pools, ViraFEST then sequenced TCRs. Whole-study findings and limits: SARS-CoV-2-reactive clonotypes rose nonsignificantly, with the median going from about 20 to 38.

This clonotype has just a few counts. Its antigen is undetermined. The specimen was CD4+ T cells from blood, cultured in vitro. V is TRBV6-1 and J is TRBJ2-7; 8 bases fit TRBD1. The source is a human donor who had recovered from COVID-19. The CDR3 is CASSARGPYEQYF. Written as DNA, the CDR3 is TGTGCCAGCAGTGCCAGGGGGCCCTACGAGCAGTACTTC.